These 26 T cell receptor beta chains were all obtained from the same sample, sequenced in a study of control samples from healthy donors and cancer patients. TCRdb's table, derived via immunoSEQ multiplex PCR, lists solely in-frame clones and lacks some. The sample consists of about 86,000 clones, roughly nine tenths of them appearing once. Sequencing was carried out using PBMCs. The receptors here all came from a woman aged 45-65 years with colorectal cancer.

The chain uses TRBV6-2 or TRBV6-3 and TRBJ2-1; TRBD1 aligns across 8 bases. V was clipped by 2 bases and J by 2 bases; unmatched bases: 5. The CDR3 spans 16 residues. Germline CDR1 is MNHEY and CDR2 is SVGEGT. The CDR3 reads CASSYTGTGAYNEQFF. DNA for the CDR3: TGTGCCAGCAGTTACACCGGGACAGGCGCCTACAATGAGCAGTTCTTC.

CDR3 amino acids: CASSSPTGGGWSNQPQHF. In DNA, the CDR3 is TGTGCCAGCAGCTCCCCGACAGGGGGCGGGTGGAGCAATCAGCCCCAGCATTTT. The chain uses TRBV6-2 or TRBV6-3 and TRBJ1-5; 10 bases map to TRBD1. The CDR3 has 18 residues. Germline V gene sequence: CDR1 MNHEY, CDR2 SVGEGT. V was clipped by 6 bases and J by 1 base; unmatched bases: 12.

The chain has TRBV5-4 and TRBJ2-1, with TRBD1 identical over 10 bases. V gave up 7 bases and J gave up 2 bases; unmatched junction bases: 9. The CDR3 is made up of 16 amino acids. Per the germline V gene, CDR1 is SGHNT and CDR2 is YYREEE (reference sequence). The CDR3 DNA reads as TGTGCCAGCTCACCCGAGGGGACAGGGGCCTACAATGAGCAGTTCTTC. Its translation: CASSPEGTGAYNEQFF.

The genes are TRBV7-9 and TRBJ1-2, with D maybe TRBD1 (5 bases). The V gene lost 4 bases and the J gene lost 10 bases, with 13 bases spanning the gap. Germline lookup yields CDR1 SEHNR and CDR2 FQNEAQ (reference sequence). The CDR3 extends over 12 amino acids. The CDR3 DNA reads TGTGCCAGCAGCTCTACCGACAGCTACTACACCTTC. Protein product: CASSSTDSYYTF.

V is TRBV3-1 (or the pseudogene TRBV3-2) and J is TRBJ2-5; D call uncertain. V lost 4 bases and J 3 bases, leaving 12 bases between the germline ends. The CDR3 sequence is 14 residues long. Germline assignment: CDR1 LGHDT and CDR2 YNNKEL (reference sequence). CDR3 amino acids: CASSPLVSEETQYF. The DNA for the CDR3 is TGTGCCAGCAGCCCGTTGGTCTCTGAAGAGACCCAGTACTTC.

This sequence joins TRBV12-3 or TRBV12-4 and TRBJ1-3; perhaps TRBD1 as D (5 bases). V lost 4 bases to trimming and J lost 7 bases, with 11 bases between them. The CDR3 has 13 amino acids. The CDR3 is CASSSTGGNTIYF. The CDR3 DNA sequence: TGTGCCAGCAGTTCTACCGGGGGGAACACCATATATTTT.

The chain joins TRBV19 to TRBJ2-1; possibly TRBD2 for D (6 bases). V was shortened by 0 bases and J by 0 bases, with 6 bases between the two germline ends. The length of the CDR3 is 15 residues. Germline values: CDR1 LNHDA, CDR2 SQIVND (reference sequence). The CDR3 DNA is TGTGCCAGTAGTATAGATAGCGGCTCCTACAATGAGCAGTTCTTC. It yields the protein CASSIDSGSYNEQFF.

The rearrangement joins TRBV28 to TRBJ2-1; the D gene could be TRBD1 or TRBD2 (5 bases each). Germline CDR1 reads MDHEN; CDR2 reads SYDVKM. This CDR3 contains 15 residues. V was cut by 5 bases and J by 1 base, with 12 bases left in between. The CDR3 reads CASSLGPQSYNEQFF. The CDR3 region has the DNA TGTGCCAGCAGTCTGGGACCTCAGTCCTACAATGAGCAGTTCTTC. Using reference TRBV28 and TRBJ2-1 for the parts outside the CDR3, the full variable domain is DVKVTQSSRYLVKRTGEKVFLECVQDMDHENMFWYRQDPGLGLRLIYFSYDVKMKEKGDIPEGYSVSREKKERFSLILESASTNQTSMYLCASSLGPQSYNEQFFGPGTRLTVL.

The chain is built from TRBV3-1 (or the pseudogene TRBV3-2) and TRBJ2-3, with D unresolved. With 4 bases removed from V and 2 bases from J, the gap between germline ends came to 16 bases. The CDR3 contains 16 residues. CDR1 LGHDT and CDR2 YNNKEL come from the germline V gene (reference sequence). The CDR3: CASSPDWIPPTDTQYF. The CDR3 nucleotides are TGTGCCAGCAGCCCCGACTGGATCCCCCCCACAGATACGCAGTATTTT.

The V call is TRBV12-5, the J call TRBJ2-1; weak D call: TRBD2 (7 bases). V shed 1 base and J shed 4 bases, with 14 bases lying between them. CDR1 is LGHNT, CDR2 FRNRAP, per germline. This CDR3 comprises 16 residues. CDR3 loop: CASGLAGAGEYNEQFF. The DNA for the CDR3 is TGTGCTAGTGGTTTGGCGGGGGCGGGGGAATACAATGAGCAGTTCTTC.

The chain employs TRBV3-1 (or the pseudogene TRBV3-2) and TRBJ1-2; possibly TRBD1 for D (5 bases). The CDR3 covers 13 residues. The V end lost 4 bases, the J end lost 7 bases, and 13 bases lay between the germline ends. Germline V gives CDR1 LGHDT, CDR2 YNNKEL (reference sequence). The CDR3 DNA sequence: TGTGCCAGCAGCCTCGAGGGGTTTTCTGGCTACACCTTC. It specifies CASSLEGFSGYTF.

This clone was observed a few times. The chain recombines TRBV14 with TRBJ1-2; weak D call: TRBD1 (5 bases). There are 14 residues in the CDR3. Germline CDR1 reads SGHDN; CDR2 reads FVKESK. The V end was cut by 4 bases, the J end by 5 bases, with 14 bases between. The CDR3 bases are TGTGCCAGCAGCCCCCCGGGGCTGCCGTATGGCTACACCTTC. Encoded protein: CASSPPGLPYGYTF.

The chain uses TRBV7-2 and TRBJ1-6, with D perhaps matching TRBD1 (6 bases). Germline V gives CDR1 SGHTA, CDR2 FQGNSA. The CDR3 is made up of 15 amino acids. Deletions cut 4 bases from V and 6 bases from J, with 13 bases between. This CDR3 is CASSSRGQLNSPLHF. The CDR3 bases are TGTGCCAGCAGCTCCCGGGGACAACTTAATTCACCCCTCCACTTT.

The chain employs TRBV28 and TRBJ1-5; the D gene is possibly TRBD1 (5 bases). The CDR3 is 13 residues long. Germline lookup yields CDR1 MDHEN and CDR2 SYDVKM. Between the trimmed V and J ends, which lost 8 bases and 4 bases, there was a span of 12 bases. The CDR3 protein is CASFQGRNQPQHF. The CDR3 DNA is TGTGCCAGCTTTCAGGGTCGGAATCAGCCCCAGCATTTT.

The rearrangement links TRBV7-3 to TRBJ2-5; maybe TRBD2 (6 bases). From germline, CDR1 is SGHTA and CDR2 FQGTGA. The V gene lost 2 bases and the J gene lost 2 bases, with 12 bases spanning the gap. There are 15 residues in the CDR3. CDR3 sequence: CASSLRGNLQETQYF. The CDR3 nucleotides read TGTGCCAGCAGCTTACGGGGGAACCTACAAGAGACCCAGTACTTC.

This rearrangement joins TRBV28 to TRBJ2-5, with D possibly being TRBD2 (5 bases). Per germline, CDR1 MDHEN and CDR2 SYDVKM. The CDR3 runs 13 residues. V shed 3 bases and J shed 4 bases, with 9 bases lying between them. The CDR3 sequence: CASSLGSAETQYF. The CDR3 coding sequence is TGTGCCAGCAGTTTGGGGAGCGCAGAGACCCAGTACTTC.

This clone appeared a single time. The J gene is TRBJ1-3, the V gene TRBV7-2; perhaps TRBD1 as D (6 bases). With 5 bases removed from V and 7 bases from J, the gap between germline ends came to 9 bases. The CDR3 runs 12 residues. Germline V gene lookup returns CDR1 SGHTA and CDR2 FQGNSA. In DNA, the CDR3 is TGTGCCAGCAGCGAACAGGGTAACACCATATATTTT. Protein: CASSEQGNTIYF.

The J gene is TRBJ2-5, the V gene TRBV5-8, with 8 bases matching TRBD2. Germline CDR1 reads SGHTS; CDR2 reads YDEGEE. With V trimmed by 9 bases and J by 6 bases, 16 bases remained unmatched. The CDR3 totals 15 residues. The CDR3 region is CAIDRTREGWKTQYF. The DNA of the CDR3 is TGTGCCATCGACAGGACCCGGGAGGGTTGGAAGACCCAGTACTTC.

The chain carries TRBV3-1 (or the pseudogene TRBV3-2) and TRBJ2-3; TRBD2 is a possible D gene (7 bases). Germline CDR1 and CDR2: LGHDT and YNNKEL (reference sequence). The CDR3 spans 15 residues. V lost 6 bases and J 0 bases, leaving 13 bases between the germline ends. The CDR3 region is CASSGGAASTDTQYF. In DNA, the CDR3 is TGTGCCAGCAGTGGGGGGGCCGCAAGCACAGATACGCAGTATTTT.

The rearrangement uses TRBV7-3 and TRBJ1-2; D is uncertain. Germline lookup yields CDR1 SGHTA and CDR2 FQGTGA. The CDR3 is made up of 13 amino acids. The V gene lost 1 base and the J gene lost 2 bases, with 5 bases spanning the gap. CDR3: CASSLNENYGYTF. The CDR3 DNA follows: TGTGCCAGCAGCTTAAATGAAAACTATGGCTACACCTTC.

The rearrangement joins TRBV19 to TRBJ1-3, with TRBD1 matching 9 bases. Germline V lookup: CDR1 LNHDA, CDR2 SQIVND (reference sequence). CDR3 length equals 18 residues. Losses at the gene ends were 8 bases for V and 0 bases for J; bases not matched to a gene: 14. The CDR3 region is CASPISPGQGDSGNTIYF. The CDR3 region has the DNA TGTGCCAGTCCGATTTCCCCGGGACAGGGAGACTCTGGAAACACCATATATTTT.

The rearrangement links TRBV6-6 to TRBJ1-3; 7 bases map to TRBD1. CDR1 is MNHNY, CDR2 SVGAGI, per germline (reference sequence). Trimming cost V 6 bases and J 4 bases; bases outside gene matches: 9. The CDR3 sequence is 15 residues long. DNA for the CDR3: TGTGCCAGCAGACAACAGGGGCTGGGGGGAAACACCATATATTTT. Protein sequence: CASRQQGLGGNTIYF.

The chain joins TRBV5-1 to TRBJ1-6; D gene unclear. V was clipped by 1 base and J by 9 bases, with 8 bases between them. The length of the CDR3 is 13 residues. The germline V gene has CDR1 SGHRS and CDR2 YFSETQ. CDR3 amino acids: CASSLSQISPLHF. DNA for the CDR3: TGCGCCAGCAGCTTGTCCCAGATTTCACCCCTCCACTTT.

This clone was found once. The chain joins TRBV6-5 to TRBJ2-7; D is undetermined. Germline CDR1 reads MNHEY; CDR2 reads SVGAGI. V was clipped by 7 bases and J by 5 bases, with 21 bases between them. The CDR3 spans 15 residues. CDR3: CASTEKGKQWDEQYV. In nucleotides, the CDR3 is TGTGCCAGCACCGAAAAGGGAAAACAGTGGGACGAGCAGTACGTC.

This chain links TRBV6-5 with TRBJ1-4, with 9 nucleotides matching TRBD1. In germline, CDR1 is MNHEY, CDR2 SVGAGI. This CDR3 is built from 12 residues. J gave up 6 bases and V 8 bases, and 1 base lay outside the gene matches. The CDR3 DNA sequence: TGTGCCAGCCGGACAGGGGATGAAAAACTGTTTTTT. Its protein is CASRTGDEKLFF.

DNA of the CDR3: TGTGCCAGCAGCACGCGGACCTCCTATAATTCACCCCTCCACTTT. It encodes CASSTRTSYNSPLHF. This chain uses TRBV7-2 with TRBJ1-6; D ambiguous. The germline V and J ends were trimmed by 5 bases and 0 bases, with 8 bases remaining between them. Germline V lookup: CDR1 SGHTA, CDR2 FQGNSA. The CDR3 extends over 15 amino acids.